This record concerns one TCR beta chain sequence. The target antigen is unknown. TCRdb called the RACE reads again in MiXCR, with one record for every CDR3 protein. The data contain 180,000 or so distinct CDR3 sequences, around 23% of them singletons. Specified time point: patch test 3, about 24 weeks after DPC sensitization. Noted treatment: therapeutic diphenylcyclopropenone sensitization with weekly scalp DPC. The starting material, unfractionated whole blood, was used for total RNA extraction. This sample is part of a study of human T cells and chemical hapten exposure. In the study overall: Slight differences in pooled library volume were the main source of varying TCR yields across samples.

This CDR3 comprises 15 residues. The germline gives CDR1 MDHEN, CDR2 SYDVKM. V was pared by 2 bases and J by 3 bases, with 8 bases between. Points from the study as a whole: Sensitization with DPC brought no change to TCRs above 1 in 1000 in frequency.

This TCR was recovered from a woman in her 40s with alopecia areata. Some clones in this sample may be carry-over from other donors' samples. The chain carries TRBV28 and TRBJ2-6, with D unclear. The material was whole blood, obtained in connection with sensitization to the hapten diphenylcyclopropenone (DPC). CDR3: CASSLRLGGANVLTF. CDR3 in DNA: TGTGCCAGCAGTTTAAGGCTCGGTGGGGCCAACGTCCTGACTTTC.